The source of this T cell receptor (beta chain) is a study of radiation and T cells in renal cell carcinoma. Produced via immunoSEQ multiplex PCR; TCRdb's table is partial and in-frame only. The sample holds tens of thousands of clones, more than 60% seen once. The sample's time point: blood 4 weeks post-SBRT, at nephrectomy. Treatment: 15 Gy SBRT to primary tumor, nephrectomy 4 weeks later. The patient's renal cell carcinoma had clear cell pathology. Sequencing used blood, obtained from a patient whose treatment included radiotherapy and nephrectomy. The receptor was derived from a man aged 55 to 69 with renal cell carcinoma.

The CDR3 reads CASRVTILTDTQYF. Here the CDR3 DNA reads TGTGCCAGCAGAGTAACGATCCTCACAGATACGCAGTATTTT. V is TRBV7-2 and J is TRBJ2-3; no clear D. The CDR3 extends over 14 amino acids. V was cut by 6 bases and J by 2 bases, with 12 bases left in between. Germline V gene data show CDR1 as SGHTA and CDR2 as FQGNSA.